This TCR beta chain comes out of a study of cytomegalovirus exposure and HLA in healthy donors. Assay: immunoSEQ multiplex PCR; the TCRdb copy retains only in-frame clones and omits some. The sample includes approximately 200,000 clones, around 84% of them seen just once. This CDR3 is 12 amino acids long. V lost 5 bases to trimming and J lost 5 bases, with 9 bases between them. CDR1 is SGHTA, CDR2 FQGNSA, per germline. In its sample, this clone was seen once. The rearrangement joins TRBV7-2 to TRBJ1-2; D is perhaps TRBD1 (5 bases). Sequences were obtained from PBMCs. The source is a woman between 25 and 40 years old in good health and CMV-seropositive. The CDR3 bases are TGTGCCAGCAGCCCCGGGGGGTATGGCTACACCTTC. Translating gives CASSPGGYGYTF.